This T cell receptor beta chain was found in a study of shared clonotypes between healthy human individuals. Study-wide points: The sampled material consisted only of blood, and tissue repertoires are likely to differ. The four-donor shared clonotypes exceeded non-shared clonotypes in generation probability, with non-shared ones scoring lower.

Turning to this clone: Its antigen is unknown.

In the study's own analysis: ImmunoSEQ output held junction-only sequences without quality scores, so filtering differed. Method: immunoSEQ multiplex PCR; TCRdb's copy keeps in-frame clones and lacks some. V, J and clone size derive from that table, while D and trimming were established from the DNA sequence. Found here are more than 1,200,000 clones, 98% to 99% of them singletons; the top ten hold under 0.45%. The receptor was derived from a man aged 25 to 40 in good health. Sequencing used naive CD4+ T cells sorted from blood. Subset specified: CD45RA+ positively selected.

The CDR3 spells CATSTSGTVMNTEAFF. CDR3 nucleotides: TGTGCCACCTCAACCTCCGGGACGGTGATGAACACTGAAGCTTTCTTT. The rearrangement joins TRBV19 to TRBJ1-1; TRBD1 is a possible D gene (5 bases). V lost 10 bases to trimming and J lost 0 bases, with 21 bases between them. Germline V gene lookup returns CDR1 LNHDA and CDR2 SQIVND (reference sequence). This CDR3 has 16 residues.